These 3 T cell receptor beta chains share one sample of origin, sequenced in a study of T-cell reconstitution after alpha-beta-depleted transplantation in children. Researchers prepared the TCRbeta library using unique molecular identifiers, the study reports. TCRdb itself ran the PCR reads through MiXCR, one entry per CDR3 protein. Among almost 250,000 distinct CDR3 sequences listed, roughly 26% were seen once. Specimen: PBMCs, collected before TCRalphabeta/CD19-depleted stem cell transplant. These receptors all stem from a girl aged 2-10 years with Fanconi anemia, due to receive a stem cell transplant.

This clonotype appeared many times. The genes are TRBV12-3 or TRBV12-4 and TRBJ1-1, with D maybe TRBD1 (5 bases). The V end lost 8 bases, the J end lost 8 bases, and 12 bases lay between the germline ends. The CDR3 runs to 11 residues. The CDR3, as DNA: TGTGCCAGCCATAGGGGCCGCGAAGCTTTCTTT. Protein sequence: CASHRGREAFF.

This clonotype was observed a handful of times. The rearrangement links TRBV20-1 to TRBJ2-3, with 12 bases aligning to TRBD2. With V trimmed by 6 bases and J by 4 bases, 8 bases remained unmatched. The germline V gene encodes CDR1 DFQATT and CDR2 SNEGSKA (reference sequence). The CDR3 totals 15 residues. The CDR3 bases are TGCAGTGCCACTCCCCTAGCGGGGGGGCCAGATACGCAGTATTTT. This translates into CSATPLAGGPDTQYF.

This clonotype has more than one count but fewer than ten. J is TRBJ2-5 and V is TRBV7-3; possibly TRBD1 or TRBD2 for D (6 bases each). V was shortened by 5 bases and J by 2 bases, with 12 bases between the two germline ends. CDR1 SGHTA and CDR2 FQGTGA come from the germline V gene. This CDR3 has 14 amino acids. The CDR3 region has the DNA TGTGCCAGCAGCCGGGGGCCGACACAAGAGACCCAGTACTTC. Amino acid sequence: CASSRGPTQETQYF.